The clone carrying this TCR beta chain occurred a few times. Relying on iRepertoire HTBI primers and Arm-PCR of CDR3 regions, the team built TCR beta libraries. TCRdb re-called the multiplex PCR reads with MiXCR, one entry per CDR3 protein. The sample contains approximately 290,000 distinct CDR3 sequences, around 21% of which appear only once. Germline V gene sequence: CDR1 MDHEN, CDR2 SYDVKM. The V end lost 2 bases, the J end lost 5 bases, and 15 bases lay between the germline ends. The CDR3 length is 16 residues. This record belongs to a study of regulatory T cells in long-lasting Graves disease. Time point in this sample: persistent/refractory GD, antithyroid drugs over 5 years with positive TRAb. From RNA extracted from PBMCs, the TCR library was made.

The input for sequencing was peripheral blood mononuclear cells (PBMCs), taken when the disease was refractory, from a patient treated with antithyroid drugs. V gene TRBV28 combines with J gene TRBJ1-4, with D tentatively TRBD1 (6 bases). The sequence derives from a female donor with Graves disease. CDR3 DNA: TGTGCCAGCAGTTTAATCGTGGCAGGGGTGAATGAAAAACTGTTTTTT. Translated: CASSLIVAGVNEKLFF.